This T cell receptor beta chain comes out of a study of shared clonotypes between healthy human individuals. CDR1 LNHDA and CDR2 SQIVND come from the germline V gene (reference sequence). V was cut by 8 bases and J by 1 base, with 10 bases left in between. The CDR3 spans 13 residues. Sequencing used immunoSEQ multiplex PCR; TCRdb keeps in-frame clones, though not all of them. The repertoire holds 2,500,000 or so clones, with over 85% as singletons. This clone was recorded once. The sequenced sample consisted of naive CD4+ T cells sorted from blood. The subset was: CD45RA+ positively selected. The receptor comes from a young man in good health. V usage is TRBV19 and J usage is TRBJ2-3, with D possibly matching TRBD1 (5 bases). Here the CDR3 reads CASQKQGTDTQYF. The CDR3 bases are TGTGCCAGTCAAAAACAGGGCACAGATACGCAGTATTTT.